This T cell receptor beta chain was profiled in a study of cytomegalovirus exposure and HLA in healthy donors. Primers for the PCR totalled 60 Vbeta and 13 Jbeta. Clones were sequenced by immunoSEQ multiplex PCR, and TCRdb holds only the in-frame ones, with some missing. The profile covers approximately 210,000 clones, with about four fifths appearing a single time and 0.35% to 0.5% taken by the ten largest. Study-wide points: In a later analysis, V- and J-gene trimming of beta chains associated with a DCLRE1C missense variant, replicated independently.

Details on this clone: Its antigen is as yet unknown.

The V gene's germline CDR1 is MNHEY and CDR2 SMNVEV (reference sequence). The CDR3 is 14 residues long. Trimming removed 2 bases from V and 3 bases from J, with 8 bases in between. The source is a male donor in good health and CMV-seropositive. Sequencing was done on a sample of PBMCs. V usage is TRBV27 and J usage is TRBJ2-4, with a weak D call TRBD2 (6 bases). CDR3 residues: CASSLGGNKNIQYF. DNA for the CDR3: TGTGCCAGCAGTTTAGGGGGGAACAAAAACATTCAGTACTTC.